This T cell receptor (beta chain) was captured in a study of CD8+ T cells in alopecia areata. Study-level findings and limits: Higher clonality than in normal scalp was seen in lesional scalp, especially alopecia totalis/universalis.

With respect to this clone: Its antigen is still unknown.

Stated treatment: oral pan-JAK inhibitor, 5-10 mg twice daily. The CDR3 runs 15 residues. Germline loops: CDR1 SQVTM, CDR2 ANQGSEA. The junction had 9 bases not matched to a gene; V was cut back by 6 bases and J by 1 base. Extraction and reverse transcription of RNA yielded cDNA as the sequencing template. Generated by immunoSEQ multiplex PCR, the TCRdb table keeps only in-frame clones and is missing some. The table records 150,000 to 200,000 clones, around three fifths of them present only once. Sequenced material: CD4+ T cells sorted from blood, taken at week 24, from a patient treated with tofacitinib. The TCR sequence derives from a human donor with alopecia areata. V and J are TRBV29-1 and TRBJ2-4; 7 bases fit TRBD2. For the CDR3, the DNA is TGCAGCGTCATGCTGGGGGGGAGGGCCAAAAACATTCAGTACTTC. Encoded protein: CSVMLGGRAKNIQYF.